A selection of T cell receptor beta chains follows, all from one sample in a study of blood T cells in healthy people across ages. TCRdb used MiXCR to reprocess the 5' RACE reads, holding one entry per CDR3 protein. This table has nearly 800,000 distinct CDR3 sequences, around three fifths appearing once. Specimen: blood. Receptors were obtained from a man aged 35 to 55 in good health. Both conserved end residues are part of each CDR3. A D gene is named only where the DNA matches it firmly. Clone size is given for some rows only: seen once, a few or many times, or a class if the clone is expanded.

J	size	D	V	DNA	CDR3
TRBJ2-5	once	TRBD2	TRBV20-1	TGCAGTGCTACCGGGGGGGCTCCCGAGACCCAGTACTTC	CSATGGAPETQYF
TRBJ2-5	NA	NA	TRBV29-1	TGCAGCGTAGTGACAGCCGAAGAGACCCAGTACTTC	CSVVTAEETQYF
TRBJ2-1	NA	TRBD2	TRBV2	TGTGCCAGCAGAGGACTAGCGGGTGGGGGGGGCGAGCAGTTCTTC	CASRGLAGGGGEQFF
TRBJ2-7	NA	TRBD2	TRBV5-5	TGTGCCAGCAGCTTGGAACTAGCGGGAAAATCCTACGAGCAGTACTTC	CASSLELAGKSYEQYF
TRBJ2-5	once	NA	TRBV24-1	TGTGCCACCAGTGAACGGCCGACAGGCCTGCTGGCGGAGACCCAGTACTTC	CATSERPTGLLAETQYF
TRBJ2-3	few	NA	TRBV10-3	TGTGCCATCAGTGAGTCAAAAGGGGGAAGCACAGATACGCAGTATTTT	CAISESKGGSTDTQYF
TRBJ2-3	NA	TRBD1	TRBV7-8	TGTGCCAGCATGGAGGGACAGGGACTAGATACGCAGTATTTT	CASMEGQGLDTQYF
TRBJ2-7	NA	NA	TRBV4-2	TGTGCCAGCAGCCAAGATGTCGCTAACTCCTACGAGCAGTACTTC	CASSQDVANSYEQYF
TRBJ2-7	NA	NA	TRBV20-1	TGCAGTGCTAGGGCTGAGAGGCCCTACGAGCAGTACTTC	CSARAERPYEQYF
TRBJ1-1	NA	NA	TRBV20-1	TGCAGTGCCGAGCGGATGCTTCCTTGGACTGAAGCTTTCTTT	CSAERMLPWTEAFF
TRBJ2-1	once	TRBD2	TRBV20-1	TGCAGTGCTGAAGAGACTAGCGGGTACCACAATGAGCAGTTCTTC	CSAEETSGYHNEQFF
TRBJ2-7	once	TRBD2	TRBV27	TGTGCCAGCAGCAAAAGGGTAACTTCGGGGGGCGGACGCGGGAGGGTCTACGAGCAGTACTTC	CASSKRVTSGGGRGRVYEQYF
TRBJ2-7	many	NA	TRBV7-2	TGTGCCAGCAGCTTATCTACCTACGAGCAGTACTTC	CASSLSTYEQYF
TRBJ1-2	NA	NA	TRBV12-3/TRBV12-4	TGTGCCAGCAGTTTAATCAGTGCTGGCTACACCTTC	CASSLISAGYTF
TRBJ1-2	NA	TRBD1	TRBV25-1	TGTGCCAGCAGTGATTTAGGACAGGGAAGGAATCGGGGCTACACCTTC	CASSDLGQGRNRGYTF
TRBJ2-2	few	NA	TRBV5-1	TGCGCCAGCAGCCCCGACCCTGGTACCGGGGAGCTGTTTTTT	CASSPDPGTGELFF
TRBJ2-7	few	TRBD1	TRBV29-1	TGCAGCGCCGAGGGGGCCTCCTACGAGCAGTACTTC	CSAEGASYEQYF
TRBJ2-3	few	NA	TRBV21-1	NA	CASSKFGSGPTGTNTDTQYF
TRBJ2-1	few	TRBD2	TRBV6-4	TGTGCCAGCAGTGAAGGACTAGAGCACAATGAGCAGTTCTTC	CASSEGLEHNEQFF
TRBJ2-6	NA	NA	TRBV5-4	TGTGCCAGCAGCGCAGGGGGGTATGGGGCCAACGTCCTGACTTTC	CASSAGGYGANVLTF
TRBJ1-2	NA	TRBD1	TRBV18	TGTGCCAGCTCACCACCGAGCGTCGCAGGGGGCCTATATGACTACACCTTC	CASSPPSVAGGLYDYTF
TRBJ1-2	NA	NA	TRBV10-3	TGTGCCATCAGTGAGGGTGTCGGCTATGGCTACACCTTC	CAISEGVGYGYTF
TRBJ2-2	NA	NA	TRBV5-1	TGCGCCAGCAGCTTGTGGCAGATTAACACCGGGGAGCTGTTTTTT	CASSLWQINTGELFF
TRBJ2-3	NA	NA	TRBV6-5	TGTGCCAGCAGTTACTCGTCCCAGCCGGATATCTTCTTGGATACGCAGTATTTT	CASSYSSQPDIFLDTQYF
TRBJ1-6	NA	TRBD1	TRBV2	TGTGCCAGCAGCCCAACCGGGACAGGGAGTAATTCACCCCTCCACTTT	CASSPTGTGSNSPLHF
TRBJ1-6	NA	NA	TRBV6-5	TGTGCCAGCAGTTACCTCCCCGGCAGGGGAAGCTCCTATAATTCACCCCTCCACTTT	CASSYLPGRGSSYNSPLHF
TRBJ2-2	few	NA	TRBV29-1	TGCAGCGTTGAAGATCGGCGGGTTGGAAACACCGGGGAGCTGTTTTTT	CSVEDRRVGNTGELFF
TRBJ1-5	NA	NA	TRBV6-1	TGTGCCAGCAGTGTCTGGACAGTCAGCAATCAGCCCCAGCATTTT	CASSVWTVSNQPQHF
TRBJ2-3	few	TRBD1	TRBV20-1	TGCAGTGCTCAGACAGGGGTGCAGTATTTT	CSAQTGVQYF
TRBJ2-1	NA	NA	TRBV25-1	TGTGCCAGCAGTGTGGAGTGGGACGAACGGTTCTTC	CASSVEWDERFF
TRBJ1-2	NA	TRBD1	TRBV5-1	TGCGCCAGCAGCCATTCCGGGACAGGGGTTGGCTATGGCTACACCTTC	CASSHSGTGVGYGYTF
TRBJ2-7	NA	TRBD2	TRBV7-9	TGTGCCAGCAGGACCGCACTAGCGGGAGTCTACGAGCAGTACTTC	CASRTALAGVYEQYF
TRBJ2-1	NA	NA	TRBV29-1	TGCAGCGTTGTCGGTCGCCACGCCGGGGATAATGAGCAGTTCTTC	CSVVGRHAGDNEQFF
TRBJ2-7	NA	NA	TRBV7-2	TGTGCCAGCAGCTTAGCGACGGAGAACTACGAGCAGTACTTC	CASSLATENYEQYF
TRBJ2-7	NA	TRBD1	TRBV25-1	TGTGCCAGCAGTGCCCGGACAGGGGGAGTGGGTGGAGGGTCCTACGAGCAGTACTTC	CASSARTGGVGGGSYEQYF
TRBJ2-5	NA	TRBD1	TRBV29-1	TGCAGCGTCGCCGACAGGGTTGGGGAGACCCAGTACTTC	CSVADRVGETQYF
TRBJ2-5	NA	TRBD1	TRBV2	TGTGCCAGCACACCGGGACAGAGCTTCCAAGAGACCCAGTACTTC	CASTPGQSFQETQYF
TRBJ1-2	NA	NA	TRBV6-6	TGTGCCAGCAGTTACGGACAGAAAGAAGGCTACACCTTC	CASSYGQKEGYTF
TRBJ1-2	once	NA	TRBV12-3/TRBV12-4	TGTGCCAGCAGTGATACGGAAATTGCTAACTATGGCTACACCTTC	CASSDTEIANYGYTF
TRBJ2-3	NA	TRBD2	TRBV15	TGTGCCACCAGCAGAGATCCCCAGCGGGGAAGCACAGATACGCAGTATTTT	CATSRDPQRGSTDTQYF
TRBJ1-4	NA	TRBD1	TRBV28	TGTGCCAGCACGCTTACAGGGGGTGTGAGTGCGGAGCTTGGCGAAAATCTGTTTTTT	CASTLTGGVSAELGENLFF
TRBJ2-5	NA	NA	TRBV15	TGTGCCACCAGCAGAGGCACAGAGGGGTGGGAGACCCAGTACTTC	CATSRGTEGWETQYF
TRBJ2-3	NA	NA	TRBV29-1	TGCAGCGCGCAAGACCCCCGCCGCACAGATACGCAGTATTTT	CSAQDPRRTDTQYF
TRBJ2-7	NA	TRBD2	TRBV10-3	TGTGCCATCAGTGAGTCGATAGCGGGAGCGGGCGAGCAGTACTTC	CAISESIAGAGEQYF
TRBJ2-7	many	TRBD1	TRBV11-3	TGTGCCAGCAACAGGGGGACAGACTACGAGCAGTACTTC	CASNRGTDYEQYF
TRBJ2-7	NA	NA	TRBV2	TGTGCCAGCAGTGAAGTTGGGAGCTCCTACGAGCAGTACTTC	CASSEVGSSYEQYF
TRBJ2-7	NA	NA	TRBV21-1	TGTGCCAAGGAGATCTACGAGCAGTACTTC	CAKEIYEQYF
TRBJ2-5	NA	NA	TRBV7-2	TGTGCCAGCAGCTTACAGGGGAGAAACGAAGAGACCCAGTACTTC	CASSLQGRNEETQYF
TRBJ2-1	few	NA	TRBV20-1	TGCAGTGCTTTGACGGACGGTTACAATGAGCAGTTCTTC	CSALTDGYNEQFF
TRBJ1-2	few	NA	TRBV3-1	TGTGCCAGCCGAGACAGGACCTACTATGGCTACACCTTC	CASRDRTYYGYTF
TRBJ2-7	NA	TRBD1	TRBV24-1	TGTGCCACCAGTGCCTCAGGACAGGGGGCGAGTCTCGTAGGGGGCGAGCAGTACTTC	CATSASGQGASLVGGEQYF
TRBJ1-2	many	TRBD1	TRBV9	TGTGCCAGCAGCGAACGGGACAGTTTTTATGGCTACACCTTC	CASSERDSFYGYTF
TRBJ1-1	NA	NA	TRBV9	TGTGCCAGCAGCGTAGAGGGCGTCACTGAAGCTTTCTTT	CASSVEGVTEAFF